Listed below are T cell receptor beta chains from one sample, sequenced in a study of T cells in Graves' hyperthyroidism and ophthalmopathy. TCRdb called the multiplex PCR reads again in MiXCR, with one record for every CDR3 protein. Here the sample spans under 450,000 distinct CDR3 sequences, around an eighth being singletons. The material sequenced was blood. The receptors shown here come from a man under 40 with Graves' hyperthyroidism that later progressed to Graves' ophthalmopathy. The CDR3 runs from the conserved cysteine through the conserved F or W. A D gene is named only where the DNA matches it firmly. The size field is filled for only some rows; it gives once, few, many or a size class.

>14|TRBV5-6|few|-|TRBJ1-4
TGTGCCAGCAGTTCCGCGGGGGTGGGTGAAAAACTGTTTTTT
CASSSAGVGEKLFF
>20|TRBV6-1|many|TRBD1|TRBJ1-4
TGTGCCAGCAGGAAATCAGGGGGTACGAACGGATTTGCAACTAATGAAAAACTGTTTTTT
CASRKSGGTNGFATNEKLFF
>17|TRBV12-3/TRBV12-4|many|TRBD1|TRBJ1-6
TGTGCCAGCAGTCACGCACGGGACAGCTCCTATAATTCACCCCTCCACTTT
CASSHARDSSYNSPLHF
>16|TRBV3-1|-|TRBD1|TRBJ1-6
TGTGCCAGCAGCCCTTCCGGGACAGGGGGCAGGTCACCCCTCCACTTT
CASSPSGTGGRSPLHF
>12|TRBV5-1|many|-|TRBJ2-7
TGTGCCAGCAGTGAAGGGACCTACGAGCAGTACTTC
CASSEGTYEQYF
>15|TRBV12-3/TRBV12-4|many|-|TRBJ1-2
TGTGCCAGCAGTTTAGGGCTGGGGGCAAACTATGGCTACACCTTC
CASSLGLGANYGYTF
>11|TRBV27|-|-|TRBJ2-5
TGTGCCAGCAGCACGGGCGAGACCCAGTACTTC
CASSTGETQYF
>16|TRBV29-1|few|TRBD1|TRBJ2-5
TGCAGCGTTGGGCCTACAGGGGGCAGAGGGGGTAAGACCCAGTACTTC
CSVGPTGGRGGKTQYF
>14|TRBV10-3|-|-|TRBJ2-4
TGTGCCATCAGTGAGTCGGGGAATTCGAACATTCAGTACTTC
CAISESGNSNIQYF
>12|TRBV14|few|-|TRBJ1-2
TGTGCCAGCAGCCAAGGGAGGAATAGCTACACCTTC
CASSQGRNSYTF
>15|TRBV20-1|many|TRBD2|TRBJ2-5
TGCAGTGCTGACTCTAGCGGGGGGGCCCAGGAGACCCAGTACTTC
CSADSSGGAQETQYF
>17|TRBV6-1|many|-|TRBJ1-5
TGTGCCAGCAGTGAAGGCCCAGGTGGCAGGGGCAATCAGCCCCAGCATTTT
CASSEGPGGRGNQPQHF
>17|TRBV6-7|many|TRBD2|TRBJ2-7
TGTGCCAGCAGTTACTCAGGGACTAGCGGGGAACGCTACGAGCAGTACTTC
CASSYSGTSGERYEQYF
>15|TRBV4-1|-|-|TRBJ2-1
TGCGCCAGCAGCCAAGGCGGTATAAAAAACAATGAGCAGTTCTTC
CASSQGGIKNNEQFF
>13|TRBV11-2|many|-|TRBJ2-7
TGTGCCAGCAGCTCCCTCCGTGACTACGAGCAGTACTTC
CASSSLRDYEQYF
>18|TRBV7-3|-|TRBD1|TRBJ1-4
TGTGCCAGCAGCTCTCGGACAGGGGGCATGGTGGCTAATGAAAAACTGTTTTTT
CASSSRTGGMVANEKLFF
>14|TRBV30|-|-|TRBJ2-7
TGTGCCTGGAGTGTACTATTCCGGAGGGACGGGCAGTACTTC
CAWSVLFRRDGQYF
>14|TRBV6-1|many|-|TRBJ1-4
TGTGCCAGCAGTATAGGGGAGGGCAGTGAAAAACTGTTTTTT
CASSIGEGSEKLFF
>17|TRBV4-1|-|TRBD2|TRBJ2-3
TGCGCCAGCAGCCAACGGGGACTAGCGGGGAACACAGATACGCAGTATTTT
CASSQRGLAGNTDTQYF
>13|TRBV20-1|-|-|TRBJ2-7
TGCAGTGCTAGAAACCCAGGGGACTACGAGCAGTACTTC
CSARNPGDYEQYF
>17|TRBV4-1|-|-|TRBJ1-6
TGCGCCAGCAGCCTTGGACAGTCCCCTACTGGGAATTCACCCCTCCACTTT
CASSLGQSPTGNSPLHF
>15|TRBV6-1|many|TRBD2|TRBJ2-3
TGTGCCAGCAGTCCTAGCGGGGGGGATGCAGATACGCAGTATTTT
CASSPSGGDADTQYF
>14|TRBV27|-|TRBD1|TRBJ1-6
TGTGCCAGCAGTTTTGTACAGGGGAATTCACCCCCCCACTTT
CASSFVQGNSPPHF
>17|TRBV5-4|-|TRBD1|TRBJ2-3
TGTGCCAGCAGCTTACGTCGACAGGGTGGGTTCACAGATACGCAGTATTTT
CASSLRRQGGFTDTQYF
>13|TRBV10-3|-|-|TRBJ1-1
TGTGCCATCAGCGACAGGCTGAACACTGAAGCTTTCTTT
CAISDRLNTEAFF
>12|TRBV20-1|many|TRBD1|TRBJ2-7
TGCAGTGCTATGGACAGGGATTACGAGCAGTACTTC
CSAMDRDYEQYF
>15|TRBV28|many|-|TRBJ1-5
TGTGCCAGCAGTTCGGGCCAGGTCGGTAATCAGCCCCAGCATTTT
CASSSGQVGNQPQHF
>17|TRBV10-1|few|TRBD2|TRBJ2-1
TGCGTCAGCAGTGAGTCCAGGAGCGGGGGCCTCTCGGATGAGCAGTTCTTC
CVSSESRSGGLSDEQFF
>14|TRBV2|many|-|TRBJ1-4
TGTGCCAGCAGTCTCTTGGGGTCTGGAGAAAAACTGTTTTTT
CASSLLGSGEKLFF
>16|TRBV10-3|few|-|TRBJ2-4
TGTGCCATCAGTGAGGGTCTGTACGGGGCCAAAAACATTCAGTACTTC
CAISEGLYGAKNIQYF
>14|TRBV20-1|-|-|TRBJ2-2
TGCAGTGCTCCTGACTATACGAACACCGGGGAGCTGTTTTTT
CSAPDYTNTGELFF
>15|TRBV7-3|-|TRBD1|TRBJ2-1
TGTGCCAGCAGCTCCGGGGACAGGGGGTACAATGAGCAGTTCTTC
CASSSGDRGYNEQFF
>17|TRBV27|many|-|TRBJ1-5
TGTGCCAGCAGTTTTCAGGCTCCGGTCTATAGCAATCAGCCCCAGCATTTT
CASSFQAPVYSNQPQHF
>16|TRBV20-1|few|-|TRBJ1-1
TGCAGTGCTAGTGGGCCCAACGAAAGGAGGGACACTGAAGCTTTCTTT
CSASGPNERRDTEAFF
>20|TRBV6-2/TRBV6-3|few|TRBD2|TRBJ2-3
TGTGCCAGCAGTTACCCGGGACTAGCGGGGGCCCACTTACTCACAGATACGCAGTATTTT
CASSYPGLAGAHLLTDTQYF
>16|TRBV24-1|-|TRBD1|TRBJ2-2
TGTGCCACCAGTGATTTCCCGGGACAGGATGTCGGGGAGCTGTTTTTT
CATSDFPGQDVGELFF
>14|TRBV5-1|few|-|TRBJ1-1
TGCGCCAGCAGCTTCCCGGGGGAGAACACTGAAGCTTTCTTT
CASSFPGENTEAFF
>14|TRBV11-2|many|TRBD1|TRBJ2-5
TGTGCCAGCAGCTCGGGACAGGGGAGAGAGACCCAGTACTTC
CASSSGQGRETQYF
>15|TRBV5-1|few|TRBD2|TRBJ2-7
TGCGCCAGCAGCTTGGTTGGTAGCGGGGGATACGAGCAGTACTTC
CASSLVGSGGYEQYF
>15|TRBV18|many|-|TRBJ1-1
TGTGCCAGCTCACCAAGGCCCGGGGCATGGACTGAAGCTTTCTTT
CASSPRPGAWTEAFF
>13|TRBV24-1|-|-|TRBJ2-1
TGTGCCACCAGTGACCTGGGAGTAAATGAGCAGTTCTTC
CATSDLGVNEQFF
>14|TRBV29-1|-|TRBD1|TRBJ1-1
TGCAGCGTTGAACCCCCCGACAGGGCCCCTGAAGCTTTCTTT
CSVEPPDRAPEAFF
>14|TRBV6-1|few|TRBD1|TRBJ2-7
TGTGCCAGCAGCCTAAGGACAGGGGGCGACGAGCAGTACTTC
CASSLRTGGDEQYF
>12|TRBV28|many|-|TRBJ1-2
TGTGCCAGCAGTTCATCAAGCTATGGCTACACCTTC
CASSSSSYGYTF
>14|TRBV4-1|few|-|TRBJ2-7
TGCGCCAGCAGCCAAGATCTGGGAACCTACGAGCAGTACTTC
CASSQDLGTYEQYF
>17|TRBV12-3/TRBV12-4|many|TRBD2|TRBJ2-5
TGTGCCAGCAGCACCCGTGTTACTAGCGGGCTCCAAGAGACCCAGTACTTC
CASSTRVTSGLQETQYF
>23|TRBV7-2|-|-|TRBJ2-7
TGTGCCAGCAGCTTAAAGGGCGCGTGGGTGTACGGATCCGTCCTCGAGTCACTCTACGAGCAGTACTTC
CASSLKGAWVYGSVLESLYEQYF
>15|TRBV10-1|many|-|TRBJ2-7
TGCGCCAGCAGTGAGACCGGGACAAATGAGAACGAGCAGTACTTC
CASSETGTNENEQYF
>14|TRBV28|many|-|TRBJ2-1
TGTGCCAGCAGCCAGGGGAGCTCCTACAATGAGCAGTTCTTC
CASSQGSSYNEQFF
>15|TRBV2|many|TRBD1|TRBJ2-5
TGTGCCAGCAGTGAAGGAGGGACAGGGTCGGAGACCCAGTACTTC
CASSEGGTGSETQYF
>17|TRBV6-1|many|-|TRBJ1-6
TGTGCCAGCAGTGAACCCCCCAGAAGCTCCTATAATTCACCCCTCCACTTT
CASSEPPRSSYNSPLHF
>16|TRBV27|-|-|TRBJ1-3
TGTGGCAGCAGTTCAACCTACGCTAAGCATGGAAACACCATATATTTT
CGSSSTYAKHGNTIYF
>16|TRBV6-5|many|TRBD1|TRBJ2-1
TGTGCCAGCAGTTACTCGGGGACAGGTGAGGGGGATGAGCAGTTCTTC
CASSYSGTGEGDEQFF
>13|TRBV20-1|-|TRBD1|TRBJ2-5
TGCAGTGGAGGGGACAGAAGGCAAGAGACCCAGTACTTC
CSGGDRRQETQYF
>13|TRBV11-2|few|-|TRBJ2-1
TGTGCCAGCAGCTGGGAGGATAGCGATGAGCAGTTCTTC
CASSWEDSDEQFF
>14|TRBV20-1|few|-|TRBJ1-3
TGCAGTGCTAGAGATCTTTACATTGGAAACACCATATATTTT
CSARDLYIGNTIYF
>12|TRBV2|many|-|TRBJ1-2
TGTGCCAGCGGGGATTTGCCGGGCGGCTACACCTTC
CASGDLPGGYTF